Below are 3 T cell receptor beta chains sequenced from a single sample in a study of blood T cell repertoires in COVID-19 (dated by TCRdb to the early 2020s). Library preparation was by the immunoSEQ multiplex PCR assay. Not all clones reach the TCRdb copy of this immuneACCESS table, which keeps in-frame sequences only. Checked studies attribute under half of the gap to unresolved V genes and leave the rest unexplained. Across this sample there are about 230,000 clones, with roughly four fifths seen only once. The top ten clonotypes cover approximately 4% of the sample. Sequencing was done on a sample of peripheral blood. All receptors derive from a man aged 50-60 years with active or convalescent COVID-19.

This chain joins TRBV5-4 and TRBJ1-1; D is perhaps TRBD1 (6 bases). The V end was cut by 0 bases, the J end by 3 bases, with 21 bases between. CDR1 SGHNT and CDR2 YYREEE come from the germline V gene (reference sequence). The CDR3 consists of 18 residues. The DNA for the CDR3 is TGTGCCAGCAGCTTGGCCGTGACAGGCGGGCCATCGTACACTGAAGCTTTCTTT. Translating gives CASSLAVTGGPSYTEAFF.

The gene calls are TRBV6-6 and TRBJ2-1; 9 nucleotides line up with TRBD2. J lost 7 bases, V lost 0 bases, and 4 bases had no gene match. Per germline, CDR1 MNHNY and CDR2 SVGAGI (reference sequence). CDR3 size: 15 residues. CDR3 amino acids: CASSYSRRGGNEQFF. CDR3 bases: TGTGCCAGCAGTTACTCGAGGCGGGGGGGAAATGAGCAGTTCTTC.

V usage is TRBV27 and J usage is TRBJ1-2; 8 bases are a match to TRBD1. The CDR3 totals 14 residues. J gave up 8 bases and V 6 bases, and 11 bases lay outside the gene matches. Germline CDR1 and CDR2: MNHEY and SMNVEV (reference sequence). In DNA, the CDR3 is TGTGCCAGCAGCCTGGACAGGGCGTACGGGGGCTACACCTTC. This encodes CASSLDRAYGGYTF.